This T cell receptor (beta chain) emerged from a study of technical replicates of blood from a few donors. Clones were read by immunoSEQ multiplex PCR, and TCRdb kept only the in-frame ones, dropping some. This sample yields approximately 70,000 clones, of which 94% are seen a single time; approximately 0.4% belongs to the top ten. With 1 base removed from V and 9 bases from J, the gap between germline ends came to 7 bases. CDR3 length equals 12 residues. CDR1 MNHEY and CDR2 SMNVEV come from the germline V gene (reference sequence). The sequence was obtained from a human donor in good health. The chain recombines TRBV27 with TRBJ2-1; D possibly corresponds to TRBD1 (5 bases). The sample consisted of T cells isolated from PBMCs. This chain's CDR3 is CASSLLRGEQFF. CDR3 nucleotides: TGTGCCAGCAGTTTATTAAGGGGTGAGCAGTTCTTC.